A selection of T cell receptor beta chains follows, all from one sample in a study of blood T cell repertoires in COVID-19. Assay: immunoSEQ multiplex PCR; the TCRdb copy retains only in-frame clones and omits some. The sample includes about 240,000 clones, about 79% of them seen just once. Sequencing was performed on peripheral blood. The receptors originated from a woman at least 80 years old with acute or convalescent COVID-19. Each CDR3 is given with its conserved first and last residue. D genes are given only for firm matches. Expanded clones are given a class, and other clones once, few, many or no size at all.

CDR3 protein: CASSLEVRGSQETQYF
CDR3 DNA: TGCGCCAGCAGCTTGGAAGTCAGGGGGTCCCAAGAGACCCAGTACTTC
J gene: TRBJ2-5
D gene: TRBD1
clone size: NA
V gene: TRBV5-1

CDR3 protein: CASEGSGSPLHF
CDR3 DNA: TGTGCCAGCGAGGGATCAGGTTCACCCCTCCACTTT
J gene: TRBJ1-6
D gene: NA
clone size: once
V gene: TRBV6-6

CDR3 protein: CASSFYRVGEGYTF
CDR3 DNA: TGTGCCAGCAGCTTCTACAGGGTAGGGGAAGGCTACACCTTC
J gene: TRBJ1-2
D gene: NA
clone size: NA
V gene: TRBV7-9

CDR3 protein: CAISRTGDQPQHF
CDR3 DNA: TGTGCCATCAGCCGGACGGGGGATCAGCCCCAGCATTTT
J gene: TRBJ1-5
D gene: NA
clone size: NA
V gene: TRBV10-3

CDR3 protein: CAITARDTDTQYF
CDR3 DNA: TGTGCCATCACCGCCCGCGACACAGATACGCAGTATTTT
J gene: TRBJ2-3
D gene: NA
clone size: NA
V gene: TRBV10-3

CDR3 protein: CASSPSGQASGNTIYF
CDR3 DNA: TGTGCCAGCAGTCCTAGCGGGCAGGCCTCTGGAAACACCATATATTTT
J gene: TRBJ1-3
D gene: NA
clone size: NA
V gene: TRBV28

CDR3 protein: CASGKQGSFMGEQYF
CDR3 DNA: TGTGCCAGCGGAAAACAGGGCTCCTTTATGGGGGAGCAGTACTTC
J gene: TRBJ2-7
D gene: NA
clone size: NA
V gene: TRBV6-5

CDR3 protein: CATSPRGEKLFF
CDR3 DNA: TGTGCCACCAGCCCCCGAGGTGAAAAACTGTTTTTT
J gene: TRBJ1-4
D gene: NA
clone size: once
V gene: TRBV15

CDR3 protein: CASSFNGRGTLNTEAFF
CDR3 DNA: TGTGCCAGCAGCTTTAATGGGAGGGGGACCTTGAACACTGAAGCTTTCTTT
J gene: TRBJ1-1
D gene: NA
clone size: NA
V gene: TRBV7-9

CDR3 protein: CAWSVGQDYGYTF
CDR3 DNA: TGTGCCTGGAGTGTGGGACAGGACTATGGCTACACCTTC
J gene: TRBJ1-2
D gene: TRBD1
clone size: NA
V gene: TRBV30

CDR3 protein: CASSPQGVGQPQHF
CDR3 DNA: TGTGCCAGCTCACCGCAGGGGGTAGGGCAGCCCCAGCATTTT
J gene: TRBJ1-5
D gene: TRBD1
clone size: NA
V gene: TRBV18

CDR3 protein: CASSLSFSQRGGPGNEQFF
CDR3 DNA: TGTGCCAGCAGCTTATCCTTCAGCCAGCGGGGGGGGCCTGGAAATGAGCAGTTCTTC
J gene: TRBJ2-1
D gene: TRBD2
clone size: NA
V gene: TRBV7-2

CDR3 protein: CAWAGSDNSPLHF
CDR3 DNA: TGTGCCTGGGCCGGGAGCGATAATTCACCCCTCCACTTT
J gene: TRBJ1-6
D gene: NA
clone size: NA
V gene: TRBV30

CDR3 protein: CASNRGNYGYTF
CDR3 DNA: TGTGCCAGTAACAGGGGTAACTATGGCTACACCTTC
J gene: TRBJ1-2
D gene: TRBD1
clone size: NA
V gene: TRBV28

CDR3 protein: CASSEAGTGRYNSPLHF
CDR3 DNA: TGTGCCAGCAGTGAAGCAGGGACAGGGCGATATAATTCACCCCTCCACTTT
J gene: TRBJ1-6
D gene: TRBD1
clone size: NA
V gene: TRBV2

CDR3 protein: CASSDQRGTSTDTQYF
CDR3 DNA: TGTGCCAGCAGTGACCAGCGGGGGACTAGCACAGATACGCAGTATTTT
J gene: TRBJ2-3
D gene: TRBD2
clone size: NA
V gene: TRBV6-1

CDR3 protein: CASSPGTGVTGELFF
CDR3 DNA: TGTGCCAGCAGCCCCGGGACAGGGGTTACCGGGGAGCTGTTTTTT
J gene: TRBJ2-2
D gene: TRBD1
clone size: NA
V gene: TRBV7-9

CDR3 protein: CASSLEGRGPMNTEAFF
CDR3 DNA: TGTGCCAGCAGCTTGGAGGGCAGGGGTCCAATGAACACTGAAGCTTTCTTT
J gene: TRBJ1-1
D gene: NA
clone size: once
V gene: TRBV5-5

CDR3 protein: CASRADRQNSYEQYF
CDR3 DNA: TGTGCCAGCAGGGCGGACAGACAGAACTCCTACGAGCAGTACTTC
J gene: TRBJ2-7
D gene: NA
clone size: NA
V gene: TRBV6-5

CDR3 protein: CASSQGLAGWGEQFF
CDR3 DNA: TGCGCCAGCAGCCAAGGCCTAGCGGGCTGGGGTGAGCAGTTCTTC
J gene: TRBJ2-1
D gene: TRBD2
clone size: NA
V gene: TRBV4-1

CDR3 protein: CASSLAGQGAGKTDTQYF
CDR3 DNA: TGCGCCAGCAGCTTGGCCGGACAGGGGGCAGGAAAGACAGATACGCAGTATTTT
J gene: TRBJ2-3
D gene: TRBD1
clone size: NA
V gene: TRBV5-1

CDR3 protein: CASRFPAPGQGEVITEAFF
CDR3 DNA: TGTGCAAGTCGCTTCCCCGCCCCGGGACAGGGGGAGGTGATCACTGAAGCTTTCTTT
J gene: TRBJ1-1
D gene: NA
clone size: NA
V gene: TRBV12-2

CDR3 protein: CASSQNAGTSPFEQYF
CDR3 DNA: TGTGCCAGCAGCCAGAACGCCGGGACTAGCCCTTTCGAGCAGTACTTC
J gene: TRBJ2-7
D gene: TRBD2
clone size: NA
V gene: TRBV7-2

CDR3 protein: CASSPGGQGIEQYF
CDR3 DNA: TGTGCCAGCAGTCCCGGAGGACAGGGGATCGAGCAGTACTTC
J gene: TRBJ2-7
D gene: TRBD1
clone size: NA
V gene: TRBV6-5

CDR3 protein: CASSLAGRGTTDTQYF
CDR3 DNA: TGTGCCAGCAGCTTAGCCGGGCGGGGGACCACAGATACGCAGTATTTT
J gene: TRBJ2-3
D gene: TRBD2
clone size: NA
V gene: TRBV11-2

CDR3 protein: CASSIWGSDQPQHF
CDR3 DNA: TGTGCCAGTAGTATATGGGGCAGCGATCAGCCCCAGCATTTT
J gene: TRBJ1-5
D gene: NA
clone size: NA
V gene: TRBV19

CDR3 protein: CASNDPQGKDNEKLFF
CDR3 DNA: TGTGCCAGCAACGACCCACAGGGGAAAGATAATGAAAAACTGTTTTTT
J gene: TRBJ1-4
D gene: TRBD1
clone size: few
V gene: TRBV6-6

CDR3 protein: CASRPLGGLNTEAFF
CDR3 DNA: TGCGCCAGCAGACCCTTAGGAGGACTGAACACTGAAGCTTTCTTT
J gene: TRBJ1-1
D gene: NA
clone size: NA
V gene: TRBV5-1

CDR3 protein: CASSVKRQTKWEKLFF
CDR3 DNA: TGCGCCAGCAGTGTCAAAAGACAGACGAAATGGGAAAAACTGTTTTTT
J gene: TRBJ1-4
D gene: NA
clone size: NA
V gene: TRBV10-1

CDR3 protein: CASSPDSGNTEAFF
CDR3 DNA: TGCGCCAGCAGCCCGGACTCAGGGAACACTGAAGCTTTCTTT
J gene: TRBJ1-1
D gene: NA
clone size: NA
V gene: TRBV5-1

CDR3 protein: CASRGPDRDTQYF
CDR3 DNA: TGTGCCAGCAGAGGACCGGACAGGGATACGCAGTATTTT
J gene: TRBJ2-3
D gene: TRBD1
clone size: NA
V gene: TRBV2

CDR3 protein: CAWSSRSRDTQYF
CDR3 DNA: TGTGCCTGGAGTTCCCGATCGAGGGATACGCAGTATTTT
J gene: TRBJ2-3
D gene: NA
clone size: NA
V gene: TRBV30

CDR3 protein: CASSRGTLNTEAFF
CDR3 DNA: TGTGCCAGCAGCCGAGGAACGTTGAACACTGAAGCTTTCTTT
J gene: TRBJ1-1
D gene: NA
clone size: NA
V gene: TRBV3-1/TRBV3-2

CDR3 protein: CASSSTAQAGRCYF
CDR3 DNA: TGTGCCAGCAGCTCAACTGCGCAAGCGGGACGTTGCTATTTT
J gene: TRBJ2-3
D gene: TRBD2
clone size: once
V gene: TRBV11-2

CDR3 protein: CASSQQGFSTDTQYF
CDR3 DNA: TGCGCCAGCAGCCAGCAGGGGTTCAGCACAGATACGCAGTATTTT
J gene: TRBJ2-3
D gene: NA
clone size: NA
V gene: TRBV4-1

CDR3 protein: CAWTKDRESQPQHF
CDR3 DNA: TGTGCCTGGACCAAAGACAGGGAAAGTCAGCCCCAGCATTTT
J gene: TRBJ1-5
D gene: TRBD1
clone size: NA
V gene: TRBV30

CDR3 protein: CASSLGGQGYEQYF
CDR3 DNA: TGCGCCAGCAGCTTGGGAGGACAGGGTTACGAGCAGTACTTC
J gene: TRBJ2-7
D gene: TRBD1
clone size: once
V gene: TRBV5-1

CDR3 protein: CASSPRGGGVDFHEQYF
CDR3 DNA: TGCGCCAGCAGCCCACGTGGAGGGGGCGTTGATTTCCACGAGCAGTACTTC
J gene: TRBJ2-7
D gene: NA
clone size: NA
V gene: TRBV5-1

CDR3 protein: CASSRGSGNSGANVLTF
CDR3 DNA: TGTGCCAGTAGTAGGGGCTCAGGGAACTCTGGGGCCAACGTCCTGACTTTC
J gene: TRBJ2-6
D gene: NA
clone size: NA
V gene: TRBV19

CDR3 protein: CASSTSGSSTDTQYF
CDR3 DNA: TGCGCCAGCAGCACTAGCGGGAGCAGCACAGATACGCAGTATTTT
J gene: TRBJ2-3
D gene: TRBD2
clone size: NA
V gene: TRBV5-1

CDR3 protein: CASSVLSRGEKLFF
CDR3 DNA: TGTGCCAGCAGCGTCCTAAGCCGGGGGGAAAAACTGTTTTTT
J gene: TRBJ1-4
D gene: NA
clone size: NA
V gene: TRBV9